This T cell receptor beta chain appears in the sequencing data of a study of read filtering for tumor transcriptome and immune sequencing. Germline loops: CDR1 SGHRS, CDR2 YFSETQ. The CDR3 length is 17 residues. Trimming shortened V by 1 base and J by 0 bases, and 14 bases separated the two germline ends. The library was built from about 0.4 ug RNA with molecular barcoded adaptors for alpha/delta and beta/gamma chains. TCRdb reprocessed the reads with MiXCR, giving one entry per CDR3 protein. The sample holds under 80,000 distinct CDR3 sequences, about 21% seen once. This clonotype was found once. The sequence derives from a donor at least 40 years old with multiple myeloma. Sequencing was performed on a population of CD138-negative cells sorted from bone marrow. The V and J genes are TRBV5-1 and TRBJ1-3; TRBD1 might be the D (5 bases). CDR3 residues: CASSLTGLKNSGNTIYF. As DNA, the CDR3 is TGCGCCAGCAGCTTGACAGGTTTAAAAAACTCTGGAAACACCATATATTTT.